The 25 T cell receptor beta chains in this list originate from one sample, sequenced in a study of blood T cell repertoires in COVID-19. Profiled with immunoSEQ multiplex PCR; TCRdb holds only in-frame clones, not every one. The table includes 300,000 or so clones, about 89% detected once. Sequencing input: peripheral blood. These receptors originate from a woman younger than 45 with COVID-19, enrolled during active disease.

V is TRBV9 and J is TRBJ1-6; D is perhaps TRBD1 (6 bases). CDR1 SGDLS and CDR2 YYNGEE come from the germline V gene. There are 15 residues in the CDR3. The V end was cut by 0 bases, the J end by 4 bases, with 8 bases between. DNA of the CDR3: TGTGCCAGCAGCGTAGCAACAGGGTATAATTCACCCCTCCACTTT. This translates into CASSVATGYNSPLHF.

This chain uses TRBV5-1 with TRBJ2-1; 7 bases fit TRBD1. V lost 0 bases, J lost 2 bases, and 8 bases stayed unmatched. Germline CDR1 and CDR2: SGHRS and YFSETQ. This CDR3 contains 17 residues. CDR3 residues: CASSLEGRGRAYNEQFF. CDR3 DNA: TGCGCCAGCAGCTTGGAGGGCAGGGGGAGAGCCTACAATGAGCAGTTCTTC.

The chain couples TRBV11-2 to TRBJ2-1; 10 bases fit TRBD2. The CDR3 loop spans 17 amino acids. V trimming: 3 bases; J trimming: 4 bases; junction bases outside the gene matches: 9. CDR1 and CDR2 (germline): SGHAT, FQNNGV. CDR3 in amino acids: CASSFFLGTSVYNEQFF. The CDR3 DNA is TGTGCCAGCAGCTTTTTTCTGGGGACTAGCGTTTACAATGAGCAGTTCTTC.

V and J are TRBV6-5 and TRBJ1-2; possibly TRBD1 for D (6 bases). The germline V gene has CDR1 MNHEY and CDR2 SVGAGI. This CDR3 comprises 13 residues. Trimming shortened V by 6 bases and J by 8 bases, and 16 bases separated the two germline ends. The CDR3 loop reads CASRSDRLDGYTF. In DNA, the CDR3 is TGTGCCAGCAGAAGCGACAGGCTGGACGGCTACACCTTC.

The chain combines TRBV27 with TRBJ1-2; 8 nucleotides line up with TRBD1. The CDR3 extends over 14 amino acids. V was pared by 6 bases and J by 2 bases, with 5 bases of the junction left unmatched. CDR1 and CDR2 from the germline V gene are MNHEY and SMNVEV (reference sequence). CDR3 residues: CASSPTGANYGYTF. CDR3 in DNA: TGTGCCAGCAGCCCGACAGGGGCGAACTATGGCTACACCTTC.

Here the CDR3 DNA reads TGTGCCTGGAGTCCTAGCGGAGCTTGGGCAGAGACCCAGTACTTC. Translated, it gives CAWSPSGAWAETQYF. The genes are TRBV30 and TRBJ2-5; 7 bases map to TRBD2. This CDR3 has 15 amino acids. J lost 4 bases, V lost 2 bases, and 10 bases had no gene match. The germline CDR1 and CDR2 sequences are GTSNPN and SVGIG (reference sequence).

The chain uses TRBV6-6 and TRBJ1-5, with D possibly being TRBD1 (6 bases). This CDR3 contains 13 residues. The germline V and J ends were trimmed by 4 bases and 7 bases, with 11 bases remaining between them. Germline values: CDR1 MNHNY, CDR2 SVGAGI (reference sequence). CDR3 amino acids: CASSSQGTQPQHF. CDR3 in DNA: TGTGCCAGCAGTTCCCAGGGGACCCAGCCCCAGCATTTT.

The CDR3 DNA follows: TGCGCCAGCAGCCTGACTAGAGGGAACACCGGGGAGCTGTTTTTT. It is translated as CASSLTRGNTGELFF. The J gene is TRBJ2-2, the V gene TRBV4-1; D might be TRBD2 (6 bases). CDR1 is MGHRA, CDR2 YSYEKL, per germline. V shed 4 bases and J shed 1 base, with 10 bases lying between them. This CDR3 has 15 residues.

The rearrangement uses TRBV12-5 and TRBJ2-7; maybe TRBD2 (5 bases). CDR1 and CDR2 (germline): LGHNT, FRNRAP. CDR3 size: 13 residues. Between the trimmed V and J ends, which lost 5 bases and 9 bases, there was a span of 17 bases. CDR3 in DNA: TGTGCTAGTGGTCCAGAATCTTTGGGAGCGCAGTACTTC. Translated, it gives CASGPESLGAQYF. Drawing the rest from reference TRBV12-5 and TRBJ2-7, the complete variable domain is DARVTQTPRHKVTEMGQEVTMRCQPILGHNTVFWYRQTMMQGLELLAYFRNRAPLDDSGMPKDRFSAEMPDATLATLKIQPSEPRDSAVYFCASGPESLGAQYFGPGTRLTVT.

The chain carries TRBV28 and TRBJ1-2, with 9 bases that match TRBD1. Germline V gives CDR1 MDHEN, CDR2 SYDVKM. The length of the CDR3 is 15 residues. With V trimmed by 5 bases and J by 8 bases, 12 bases remained unmatched. The CDR3 reads CASSPHRDRVKGYTF. CDR3 bases: TGTGCCAGCAGTCCGCACCGGGACAGGGTTAAAGGCTACACCTTC.

The CDR3 here is CASSERGGQGDRGRRDTQYF. CDR3 bases: TGTGCCAGCAGTGAAAGAGGGGGTCAGGGGGACAGGGGAAGGAGGGATACGCAGTATTTT. This rearrangement joins TRBV2 to TRBJ2-3; the match to TRBD1 covers 10 bases. The germline gives CDR1 SNHLY, CDR2 FYNNEI. CDR3 size: 20 residues. Trimming took 2 bases from V and 6 from J; bases not matched to a gene: 20.

The chain uses TRBV12-5 and TRBJ2-7; the D is unclear. Germline V CDR1 and CDR2: LGHNT, FRNRAP. V was clipped by 0 bases and J by 2 bases, with 20 bases between them. The length of the CDR3 is 18 residues. The CDR3 reads CASGLVRDPAASPYEQYF. CDR3 in DNA: TGTGCTAGTGGTTTGGTACGTGACCCCGCAGCGAGCCCCTACGAGCAGTACTTC.

The chain combines TRBV30 with TRBJ1-1; maybe TRBD1 (5 bases). Germline V gene sequence: CDR1 GTSNPN, CDR2 SVGIG (reference sequence). V was clipped by 0 bases and J by 1 base, with 21 bases between them. The CDR3 runs to 18 residues. The CDR3 DNA follows: TGTGCCTGGAGTGTGTTGTACGATAGCCGGGGGTCGAACACTGAAGCTTTCTTT. Protein: CAWSVLYDSRGSNTEAFF.

The chain carries TRBV5-6 and TRBJ2-7; the match to TRBD1 covers 7 bases. Germline V lookup: CDR1 SGHDT, CDR2 YYEEEE. V lost 2 bases and J lost 2; bases outside the gene matches: 10. The CDR3 is made up of 16 amino acids. As DNA, the CDR3 is TGTGCCAGCAGCTTAAAACAGGGGCTACCCCCCTACGAGCAGTACTTC. Protein product: CASSLKQGLPPYEQYF.

This clone showed up just a few times. The V and J genes are TRBV12-3 or TRBV12-4 and TRBJ1-1; D gene unclear. The CDR3 spans 11 residues. Trimming stripped 2 bases from V and 10 bases from J, with 8 bases between. CDR3 nucleotides: TGTGCCAGCAGTTTACCCGGGATAGCTTTCTTT. Amino acids: CASSLPGIAFF.

The rearrangement links TRBV2 to TRBJ2-4; unclear D gene. This CDR3 is 14 amino acids long. Germline assignment: CDR1 SNHLY and CDR2 FYNNEI. The V gene lost 11 bases and the J gene lost 0 bases, with 14 bases spanning the gap. This CDR3 reads CAPSPLKAKNIQYF. CDR3 sequence (DNA): TGTGCCCCTTCCCCGCTAAAAGCCAAAAACATTCAGTACTTC.

The chain links TRBV3-1 (or the pseudogene TRBV3-2) to TRBJ2-7; D gene ambiguous. Trimming left V 1 base short and J 3 bases short, with 13 bases between. The germline gives CDR1 LGHDT, CDR2 YNNKEL (reference sequence). The CDR3 contains 15 residues. The CDR3 sequence: CASSQGFNSFYEQYF. The CDR3 nucleotides read TGTGCCAGCAGCCAAGGGTTTAACAGCTTCTACGAGCAGTACTTC.

The CDR3 loop is CSVSAGRTTGELFF. For the CDR3, the DNA is TGCAGCGTTTCCGCGGGGAGGACGACCGGGGAGCTGTTTTTT. This chain links TRBV29-1 with TRBJ2-2; D possibly corresponds to TRBD2 (6 bases). CDR3 length: 14 amino acids. V dropped 5 bases and J dropped 5 bases, with 15 bases sitting between them. Germline values: CDR1 SQVTM, CDR2 ANQGSEA.

This clone was seen only once. J is TRBJ2-3 and V is TRBV5-5; no definite D call. The germline V gene encodes CDR1 SGHKS and CDR2 YYEKEE (reference sequence). This CDR3 has 14 residues. Trimming stripped 1 base from V and 0 bases from J, with 6 bases between. CDR3 bases: TGTGCCAGCAGCTTGCCCCAGAGCACAGATACGCAGTATTTT. Translation: CASSLPQSTDTQYF. The whole variable domain, remainder taken from reference TRBV5-5 and TRBJ2-3, is DAGVTQSPTHLIKTRGQQVTLRCSPISGHKSVSWYQQVLGQGPQFIFQYYEKEERGRGNFPDRFSARQFPNYSSELNVNALLLGDSALYLCASSLPQSTDTQYFGPGTRLTVL.

The gene calls are TRBV28 and TRBJ1-1, with D maybe TRBD1 (5 bases). The V and J ends lost 2 bases and 5 bases respectively, with 21 bases between them. Per the germline V gene, CDR1 is MDHEN and CDR2 is SYDVKM. The CDR3 totals 17 residues. CDR3 sequence reads: CASSLGIKAGKDTEAFF. CDR3 coding DNA: TGTGCCAGCAGTTTAGGGATTAAGGCAGGGAAAGATACTGAAGCTTTCTTT.

The gene calls are TRBV12-3 or TRBV12-4 and TRBJ2-7; the match to TRBD1 covers 7 bases. The CDR3 runs to 12 residues. V was pared by 1 base and J by 6 bases, with 0 bases of the junction left unmatched. CDR3 region: CASSLEGAEQYF. CDR3 nucleotide sequence: TGTGCCAGCAGTTTAGAGGGGGCCGAGCAGTACTTC.

This clone was seen more than once but under ten times. The J gene is TRBJ2-1, the V gene TRBV3-1 (or the pseudogene TRBV3-2); TRBD1 might be the D (5 bases). The CDR3 covers 15 residues. Germline assignment: CDR1 LGHDT and CDR2 YNNKEL (reference sequence). Trimming pared 2 bases from V and 0 bases from J, leaving 8 bases between. This CDR3 reads CASSQQGSSYNEQFF. CDR3 coding DNA: TGTGCCAGCAGCCAACAGGGCTCCTCCTACAATGAGCAGTTCTTC.

This chain uses TRBV2 with TRBJ1-2; 7 bases map to TRBD1. The CDR3 has 13 amino acids. Germline loops: CDR1 SNHLY, CDR2 FYNNEI. Unmatched junction bases numbered 6, after V lost 7 bases and J lost 4 bases. The chain's CDR3 is CASTGQPFYGYTF. The CDR3 DNA follows: TGTGCCAGCACGGGACAGCCCTTCTATGGCTACACCTTC.

This rearrangement joins TRBV29-1 to TRBJ1-1; a possible D gene is TRBD1 (6 bases). The V gene's germline CDR1 is SQVTM and CDR2 ANQGSEA. The CDR3 contains 13 residues. Trimming took 6 bases from V and 1 from J, leaving 12 bases between them. CDR3 in amino acids: CSVATGQNTEAFF. The CDR3 DNA follows: TGCAGCGTAGCTACAGGGCAGAACACTGAAGCTTTCTTT.

The V gene is TRBV5-4, the J gene TRBJ2-1; D is ambiguous. V lost 0 bases and J 3 bases, leaving 4 bases between the germline ends. The CDR3 consists of 13 residues. Germline values: CDR1 SGHNT, CDR2 YYREEE (reference sequence). This CDR3 is CASSLDGYNEQFF. In nucleotides, the CDR3 is TGTGCCAGCAGCTTGGACGGCTACAATGAGCAGTTCTTC.